Below, 27 T cell receptor beta chains from the same sample are listed, as sequenced in a study of human T cells and chemical hapten exposure. Time point specified: patch test 1, 2 weeks after DPC sensitization. Sample treatment: therapeutic diphenylcyclopropenone sensitization with weekly scalp DPC. The starting material, unfractionated whole blood, was used for total RNA extraction. A single record per CDR3 protein comes from TCRdb applying MiXCR to the RACE reads. The sample lists around 39,000 distinct CDR3 sequences, roughly 6.4% occurring once. Specimen: whole blood, collected in connection with sensitization to the hapten diphenylcyclopropenone (DPC). The receptors stem from a young woman with alopecia areata. Some clones in this sample may be carry-over from other donors' samples.

In its sample, this clonotype was seen many times. The chain carries TRBV29-1 and TRBJ1-1; TRBD1 might be the D (6 bases). The length of the CDR3 is 14 residues. V was shortened by 4 bases and J by 6 bases, with 18 bases between the two germline ends. Germline CDR1 reads SQVTM; CDR2 reads ANQGSEA. The CDR3 spells CSVVLTGGLPEAFF. DNA of the CDR3: TGCAGCGTTGTCCTGACAGGTGGACTTCCTGAAGCTTTCTTT.

In its sample, this clonotype was seen many times. The chain carries TRBV11-1 and TRBJ2-3; 7 nucleotides align to TRBD2. The CDR3 consists of 16 residues. Losses at the gene ends were 1 base for V and 3 bases for J; bases not matched to a gene: 7. Looked up from germline, CDR1 is SGHAT and CDR2 is FQDESV (reference sequence). DNA of the CDR3: TGTGCCAGCAGCTTAGGGCGGGGGTTTTCTACAGATACGCAGTATTTT. Translation: CASSLGRGFSTDTQYF.

This clonotype was seen at least ten times. This chain connects TRBV20-1 to TRBJ2-2, with D hard to call. The V and J ends lost 3 bases and 2 bases respectively, with 7 bases between them. The CDR3 covers 13 residues. CDR1 is DFQATT, CDR2 SNEGSKA, per germline (reference sequence). The CDR3 nucleotides read TGCAGTGCTAGTCGCACAAACACCGGGGAGCTGTTTTTT. Its protein product is CSASRTNTGELFF.

A word on this clonotype: A much larger clone sits a single nucleotide away, making a read error possible. Lacking the conserved final phenylalanine or tryptophan, this CDR3 likely reflects a read error. The rearrangement uses TRBV2 and TRBJ1-2; perhaps TRBD1 as D (6 bases). The length of the CDR3 is 13 residues. Looked up from germline, CDR1 is SNHLY and CDR2 is FYNNEI. The V end was cut by 4 bases, the J end by 5 bases, with 11 bases between. CDR3 amino acids: CASSVQDRYGYTL. CDR3 in DNA: TGTGCCAGCAGTGTTCAGGACAGATATGGCTACACCCTC.

To note about this clonotype: An end of the junction does not agree with germline; a read error may underlie this. This rearrangement joins TRBV5-1 to TRBJ2-1, with D tentatively TRBD2 (6 bases). The germline CDR1 and CDR2 sequences are SGHRS and YFSETQ. The CDR3 length is 16 residues. The DNA for the CDR3 is TGCGCCAGCAGCTTAAGCGGGCTCAGCTCCTACAATAAGCAGTTCTTC. It translates to CASSLSGLSSYNKQFF.

This clonotype was picked up many times. The V and J genes are TRBV27 and TRBJ2-2; 8 bases align to TRBD1. V gave up 10 bases and J gave up 5 bases; unmatched junction bases: 12. This CDR3 is built from 15 residues. The germline CDR1 and CDR2 sequences are MNHEY and SMNVEV (reference sequence). The CDR3 DNA sequence: TGTGCCACCTCCTCGATGGACAGGGTAACCGGGGAGCTGTTTTTT. It specifies CATSSMDRVTGELFF.

This clonotype was recorded many times. This chain's CDR3 is CSAKLRPDSNQPQHF. CDR3 nucleotide sequence: TGCAGTGCTAAGCTTCGACCGGATAGCAATCAGCCCCAGCATTTT. The chain uses TRBV20-1 and TRBJ1-5; D gene unclear. V was trimmed by 4 bases and J by 0 bases, leaving 13 bases between them. Germline CDR1 DFQATT, CDR2 SNEGSKA (reference sequence). This CDR3 contains 15 residues.

In its sample, this clonotype was seen many times. In DNA, the CDR3 is TGTGCCAGCTCACCAACGCAGACCGGGGAGCTGTTTTTT. Encoded protein: CASSPTQTGELFF. This rearrangement joins TRBV18 to TRBJ2-2; no clear D. The CDR3 spans 13 residues. Per the germline V gene, CDR1 is KGHSH and CDR2 is LQKENI. The ends were cut back, 2 bases at V and 5 bases at J, with 6 bases in the middle.

This clonotype has at least ten counts. The J gene is TRBJ2-1, the V gene TRBV25-1, with D tentatively TRBD1 or TRBD2 (5 bases each). The CDR3 covers 18 residues. The V end was cut by 5 bases, the J end by 0 bases, with 20 bases between. The germline V gene encodes CDR1 MGHDK and CDR2 SYGVNS. CDR3 DNA sequence: TGTGCCAGCAGTCTAGGTGGGGGTAGCCGGAGCTCCTACAATGAGCAGTTCTTC. This encodes CASSLGGGSRSSYNEQFF.

This clonotype was seen a few times. The chain couples TRBV5-8 to TRBJ1-2; D is perhaps TRBD1 (5 bases). The CDR3 is 14 amino acids. Deletions cut 3 bases from V and 3 bases from J, with 12 bases between. Germline V gene data show CDR1 as SGHTS and CDR2 as YDEGEE. The CDR3 is CASSSGAGYYGYTF. CDR3 nucleotides: TGTGCCAGCAGCTCTGGGGCCGGGTACTATGGCTACACCTTC.

This clonotype occurred many times. This chain links TRBV7-2 with TRBJ2-7; TRBD1 or TRBD2 may be the D gene (5 bases each). The CDR3 covers 15 residues. Per germline, CDR1 SGHTA and CDR2 FQGNSA. Trimming cost V 8 bases and J 2 bases, with 19 bases left between them. In DNA, the CDR3 is TGTGCCAGCGAACCCAAAACCGGGACCACCTACGAGCAGTACTTC. It translates to CASEPKTGTTYEQYF.

The chain combines TRBV27 with TRBJ2-2; TRBD1 might be the D (6 bases). This CDR3 comprises 13 residues. Germline assignment: CDR1 MNHEY and CDR2 SMNVEV (reference sequence). The V gene lost 7 bases and the J gene lost 6 bases, with 12 bases spanning the gap. This CDR3 is CASKLGGAGELFF. DNA for the CDR3: TGTGCCAGCAAATTAGGGGGTGCCGGGGAGCTGTTTTTT.

This clonotype was observed at least ten times. The chain joins TRBV20-1 to TRBJ1-2; D ambiguous. Trimming cost V 0 bases and J 7 bases, with 9 bases left between them. Germline V CDR1 and CDR2: DFQATT, SNEGSKA (reference sequence). The CDR3 extends over 12 amino acids. The DNA for the CDR3 is TGCAGTGCTAGAGAAGTAATACGTGGCTACACCTTC. This gives the protein CSAREVIRGYTF.

This clonotype has ten or more counts. The rearrangement links TRBV29-1 to TRBJ1-2; TRBD1 matches 9 bases. V lost 0 bases, J lost 6 bases, and 5 bases stayed unmatched. The CDR3 spans 14 residues. Germline V gene sequence: CDR1 SQVTM, CDR2 ANQGSEA. CDR3 sequence (DNA): TGCAGCGTTGAAGAGGGACAGGGTTATGATGGCTACACCTTC. Protein product: CSVEEGQGYDGYTF. The full variable domain, with the rest looked up from reference TRBV29-1 and TRBJ1-2, is SAVISQKPSRDICQRGTSLTIQCQVDSQVTMMFWYRQQPGQSLTLIATANQGSEATYESGFVIDKFPISRPNLTFSTLTVSNMSPEDSSIYLCSVEEGQGYDGYTFGSGTRLTVV.

This rearrangement joins TRBV19 to TRBJ1-5; D is unresolved. CDR3 length equals 15 residues. V lost 1 base and J lost 0, with 7 bases in between. CDR1 and CDR2 from the germline V gene are LNHDA and SQIVND (reference sequence). The CDR3 DNA reads TGTGCCAGTAGTATAGCGGACCTTAGCAATCAGCCCCAGCATTTT. Encoded protein: CASSIADLSNQPQHF. The full variable domain, with the rest looked up from reference TRBV19 and TRBJ1-5, is DGGITQSPKYLFRKEGQNVTLSCEQNLNHDAMYWYRQDPGQGLRLIYYSQIVNDFQKGDIAEGYSVSREKKESFPLTVTSAQKNPTAFYLCASSIADLSNQPQHFGDGTRLSIL.

This rearrangement joins TRBV7-9 to TRBJ2-5; tentative D call: TRBD2 (6 bases). This CDR3 has 14 residues. Germline CDR1 and CDR2: SEHNR and FQNEAQ (reference sequence). Trimming stripped 5 bases from V and 4 bases from J, with 14 bases between. In DNA, the CDR3 is TGTGCCAGCAGCGCCAGGGTGGAGGGAGAGACCCAGTACTTC. This codes for CASSARVEGETQYF.

This clonotype was recorded many times. This chain joins TRBV6-6 and TRBJ2-1, with D tentatively TRBD2 (7 bases). CDR3 length: 14 residues. Germline CDR1 and CDR2: MNHNY and SVGAGI (reference sequence). Between the trimmed V and J ends, which lost 2 bases and 10 bases, there was a span of 15 bases. The CDR3 nucleotides are TGTGCCAGCAGTTACGGGGGGAGGGGGGAGGAGCAGTTCTTC. Translated: CASSYGGRGEEQFF.

This clonotype was observed many times. The V call is TRBV4-2, the J call TRBJ2-7; D uncertain. There are 12 residues in the CDR3. Germline V gene sequence: CDR1 LGHNA, CDR2 YNFKEQ. V lost 1 base and J lost 3, with 4 bases in between. The CDR3, as DNA: TGTGCCAGCAGCCAAGGGGGCTACGAGCAGTACTTC. The encoded protein is CASSQGGYEQYF.

This clonotype was detected many times. The chain employs TRBV12-3 or TRBV12-4 and TRBJ1-1; D ambiguous. The CDR3 loop spans 13 amino acids. Trimming stripped 7 bases from V and 0 bases from J, with 9 bases between. The CDR3 region has the DNA TGTGCCAGCAATATGCGGGTGAACACTGAAGCTTTCTTT. It translates to CASNMRVNTEAFF.

CDR3 bases: TGTGCCAGCAGCTTACTAGCTCAAGGGGCCGACACTGAAGCTTTCTTT. It codes for CASSLLAQGADTEAFF. The chain is built from TRBV7-2 and TRBJ1-1; weak D call: TRBD1 (5 bases). CDR1 is SGHTA and CDR2 is FQGNSA in the germline V gene. Deletions cut 2 bases from V and 3 bases from J, with 16 bases between. The CDR3 extends over 16 amino acids.

The sample holds a few counts of this clonotype. This chain connects TRBV2 to TRBJ2-3; possibly TRBD1 for D (5 bases). Trimming left V 7 bases short and J 1 base short, with 24 bases between. CDR1 and CDR2 from the germline V gene are SNHLY and FYNNEI. This CDR3 comprises 18 residues. This CDR3 reads CASTPFNRGEPRTDTQYF. As DNA, the CDR3 is TGTGCCAGCACCCCCTTTAATAGGGGCGAACCACGCACAGATACGCAGTATTTT. Together with reference TRBV2 and TRBJ2-3, the CDR3 gives the full variable domain: EPEVTQTPSHQVTQMGQEVILRCVPISNHLYFYWYRQILGQKVEFLVSFYNNEISEKSEIFDDQFSVERPDGSNFTLKIRSTKLEDSAMYFCASTPFNRGEPRTDTQYFGPGTRLTVL.

The V gene is TRBV2, the J gene TRBJ2-5; possibly TRBD1 for D (6 bases). Between the trimmed V and J ends, which lost 8 bases and 0 bases, there was a span of 13 bases. CDR1 is SNHLY and CDR2 is FYNNEI in the germline V gene. CDR3 length: 14 residues. CDR3 coding DNA: TGTGCCAGCTCGGGACACCTGTACCAAGAGACCCAGTACTTC. Its translation: CASSGHLYQETQYF.

This clonotype was detected only a few times. This rearrangement joins TRBV7-2 to TRBJ2-7; TRBD2 aligns across 8 bases. The CDR3 length is 16 residues. Germline values: CDR1 SGHTA, CDR2 FQGNSA. V dropped 2 bases and J dropped 2; count of bases not matched to a gene: 8. DNA for the CDR3: TGTGCCAGCAGCTTAAGGCCGGCGGGGGGAACCTACGAGCAGTACTTC. Protein sequence: CASSLRPAGGTYEQYF.

The J gene is TRBJ1-6, the V gene TRBV28; 7 nucleotides agree with TRBD1. The germline CDR1 and CDR2 sequences are MDHEN and SYDVKM. This CDR3 has 23 amino acids. J was trimmed by 1 base and V by 5 bases; bases with no gene match: 26. The DNA of the CDR3 is TGTGCCAGCAGTCCAGGGGGGGCAGTGACGAGCTCAGTTCTGGGATCCTATAATTCACCCCTCCACTTT. Amino acid sequence: CASSPGGAVTSSVLGSYNSPLHF.

The table lists this clonotype with many counts. The chain combines TRBV20-1 with TRBJ1-1, with a possible D match to TRBD1 (6 bases). V was cut by 8 bases and J by 7 bases, with 17 bases left in between. CDR1 is DFQATT, CDR2 SNEGSKA, per germline (reference sequence). The CDR3 runs 12 residues. Here the CDR3 reads CSFKVGQIEAFF. CDR3 bases: TGCAGTTTTAAGGTCGGACAGATTGAAGCTTTCTTT.

This chain joins TRBV5-1 and TRBJ2-3, with TRBD2 matching 11 bases. The V segment lost 1 base and the J segment 0 bases; nucleotides outside the gene matches: 7. The V gene's germline CDR1 is SGHRS and CDR2 YFSETQ. The CDR3 sequence is 18 residues long. In DNA form, the CDR3 reads TGCGCCAGCAGCTTGAAGGCTAGCGGGGGGCTTAGCACAGATACGCAGTATTTT. Translation gives CASSLKASGGLSTDTQYF.

The V gene is TRBV12-3 or TRBV12-4, the J gene TRBJ1-4; 10 positions match TRBD1. V was pared by 5 bases and J by 8 bases, with 11 bases of the junction left unmatched. The length of the CDR3 is 16 residues. In nucleotides, the CDR3 is TGTGCCAGCAGTCCCGGGACAGGGGCGGGGGGCGAAAAACTGTTTTTT. Residues: CASSPGTGAGGEKLFF.